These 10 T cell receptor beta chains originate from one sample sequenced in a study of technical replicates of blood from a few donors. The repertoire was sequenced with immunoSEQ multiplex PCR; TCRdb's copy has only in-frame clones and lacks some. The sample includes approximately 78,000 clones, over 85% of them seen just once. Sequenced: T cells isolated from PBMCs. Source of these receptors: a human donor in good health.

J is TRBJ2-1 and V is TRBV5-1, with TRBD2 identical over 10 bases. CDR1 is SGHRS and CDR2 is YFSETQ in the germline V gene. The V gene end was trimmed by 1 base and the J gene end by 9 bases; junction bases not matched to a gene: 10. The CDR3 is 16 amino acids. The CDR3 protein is CASSLSRAGGPTEQFF. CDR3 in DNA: TGCGCCAGCAGCTTGTCACGAGCGGGAGGGCCAACTGAGCAGTTCTTC.

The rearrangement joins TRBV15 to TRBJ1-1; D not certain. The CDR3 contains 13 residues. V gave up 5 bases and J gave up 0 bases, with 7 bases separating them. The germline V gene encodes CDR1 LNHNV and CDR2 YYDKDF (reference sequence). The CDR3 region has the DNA TGTGCCACCAGCTACACAGTGAACACTGAAGCTTTCTTT. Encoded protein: CATSYTVNTEAFF.

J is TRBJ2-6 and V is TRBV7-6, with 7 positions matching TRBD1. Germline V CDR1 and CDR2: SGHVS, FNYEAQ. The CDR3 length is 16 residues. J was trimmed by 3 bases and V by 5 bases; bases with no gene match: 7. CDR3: CASSRTGVLGANVLTF. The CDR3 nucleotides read TGTGCCAGCAGCCGTACAGGGGTACTTGGGGCCAACGTCCTGACTTTC. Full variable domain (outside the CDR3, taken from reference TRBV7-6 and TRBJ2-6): GAGVSQSPRYKVTKRGQDVALRCDPISGHVSLYWYRQALGQGPEFLTYFNYEAQQDKSGLPNDRFSAERPEGSISTLTIQRTEQRDSAMYRCASSRTGVLGANVLTFGAGSRLTVL.

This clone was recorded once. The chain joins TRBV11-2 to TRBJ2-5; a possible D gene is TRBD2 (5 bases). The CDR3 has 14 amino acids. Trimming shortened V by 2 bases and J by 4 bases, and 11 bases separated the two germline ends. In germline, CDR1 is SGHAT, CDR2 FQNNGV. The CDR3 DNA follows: TGTGCCAGCAGCTTACCACTAGTCGGAGAGACCCAGTACTTC. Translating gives CASSLPLVGETQYF.

CDR3 amino acids: CASSLALAGGEQFF. For the CDR3, the DNA is TGTGCCAGCAGCTTGGCTCTAGCGGGCGGTGAGCAGTTCTTC. The V and J genes are TRBV5-4 and TRBJ2-1, with 8 bases identical to TRBD2. This CDR3 has 14 residues. Germline V CDR1 and CDR2: SGHNT, YYREEE (reference sequence). With V trimmed by 0 bases and J by 9 bases, 5 bases remained unmatched.

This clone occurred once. The CDR3, as DNA: TGTGCCAGCAGCTTTCGCGAGAGGGAGCTGTTTTTT. Its translation: CASSFRERELFF. The chain has TRBV11-3 and TRBJ2-2; D not certain. V lost 3 bases and J 9 bases, leaving 8 bases between the germline ends. The V gene's germline CDR1 is SGHNT and CDR2 YENEEA. This CDR3 comprises 12 residues.

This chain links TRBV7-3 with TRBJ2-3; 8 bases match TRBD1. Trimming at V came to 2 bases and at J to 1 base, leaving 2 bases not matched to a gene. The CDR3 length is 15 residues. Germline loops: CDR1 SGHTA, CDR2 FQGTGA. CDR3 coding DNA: TGTGCCAGCAGCTTAGGACAGGGCGGCACAGATACGCAGTATTTT. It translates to CASSLGQGGTDTQYF.

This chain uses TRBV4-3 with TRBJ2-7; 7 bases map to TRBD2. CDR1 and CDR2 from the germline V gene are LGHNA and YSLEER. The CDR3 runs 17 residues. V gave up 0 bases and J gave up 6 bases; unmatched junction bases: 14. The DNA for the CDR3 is TGCGCCAGCAGCCAAGATTATAGCGGGCCTGGGGTTGTCGAGCAGTACTTC. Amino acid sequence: CASSQDYSGPGVVEQYF.

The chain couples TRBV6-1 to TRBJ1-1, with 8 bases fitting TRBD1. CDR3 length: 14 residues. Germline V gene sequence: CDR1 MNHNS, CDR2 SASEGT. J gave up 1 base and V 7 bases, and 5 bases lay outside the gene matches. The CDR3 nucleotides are TGTGCCAGCATTACCGGGACAGGGAACACTGAAGCTTTCTTT. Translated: CASITGTGNTEAFF.

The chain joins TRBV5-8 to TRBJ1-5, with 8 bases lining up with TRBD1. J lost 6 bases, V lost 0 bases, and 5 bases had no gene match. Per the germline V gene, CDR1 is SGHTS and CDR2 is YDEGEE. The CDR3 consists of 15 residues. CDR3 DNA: TGTGCCAGCAGCTTGGCTAGGACAGGGCCTCAGCCCCAGCATTTT. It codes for CASSLARTGPQPQHF.